Detailed here is one TCR beta chain. There are 15 residues in the CDR3. The germline V gene has CDR1 SGHAT and CDR2 FQNNGV. V lost 7 bases and J 4 bases, leaving 18 bases between the germline ends. The data belong to a study of somatic mutations in cytotoxic T cells in rheumatoid arthritis. Libraries were prepared by immunoSEQ multiplex PCR; TCRdb keeps only in-frame clonotypes and omits some of them. The sample carries 8,500 to 13,000 clones, over 65% recorded once. The clonotype comes from a man aged 55 to 70 in good health. The sample was CD8+ T cells sorted from blood. This rearrangement joins TRBV11-2 to TRBJ2-3; D might be TRBD1 (6 bases). CDR3 coding DNA: TGTGCCAGCACGGGATGGCAGGGGAGCGCAGATACGCAGTATTTT. Translated, it gives CASTGWQGSADTQYF.